This T cell receptor (beta chain) stems from a study of T-cell memory formation after mild COVID-19. Trimming removed 4 bases at V and 8 bases at J, with 21 bases between. The CDR3 length is 16 residues. Germline V gene data show CDR1 as SGHRS and CDR2 as YFSETQ. TCRdb re-called the 5' RACE reads with MiXCR, one entry per CDR3 protein. The sample lists more than 250,000 distinct CDR3 sequences, around 15% occurring once. General study results and limits: Several responding clones turned up in pre-infection memory, indicating that cross-reactive memory may have taken part.

Only a few counts were recorded for this clonotype. Its antigen remains unknown. The chain joins TRBV5-1 to TRBJ1-4; TRBD1 might be the D (6 bases). This TCR derives from a man younger than 35 who had mild COVID-19 (a few samples of this study predate the infection). Cell type and time point are not known. Sample: PBMCs or a T cell subset sorted from them (not recorded which). CDR3 protein: CASSRRPQGQGEKLFF. The CDR3 DNA follows: TGCGCCAGCAGCCGCCGTCCACAGGGTCAGGGAGAAAAACTGTTTTTT.